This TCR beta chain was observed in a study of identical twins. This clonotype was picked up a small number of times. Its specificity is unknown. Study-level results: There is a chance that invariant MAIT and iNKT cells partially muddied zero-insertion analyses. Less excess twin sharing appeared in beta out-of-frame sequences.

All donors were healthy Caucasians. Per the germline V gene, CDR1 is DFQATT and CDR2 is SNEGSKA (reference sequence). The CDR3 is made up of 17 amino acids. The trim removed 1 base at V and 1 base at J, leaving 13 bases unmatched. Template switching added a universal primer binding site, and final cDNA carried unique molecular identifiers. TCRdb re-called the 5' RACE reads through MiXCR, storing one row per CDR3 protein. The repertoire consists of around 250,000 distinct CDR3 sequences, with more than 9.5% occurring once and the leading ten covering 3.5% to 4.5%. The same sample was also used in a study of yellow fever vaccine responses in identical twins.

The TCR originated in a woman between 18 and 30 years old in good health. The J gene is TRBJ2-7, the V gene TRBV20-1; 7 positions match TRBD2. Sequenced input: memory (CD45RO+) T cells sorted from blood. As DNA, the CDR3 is TGCAGTGCTAGAGTTGCCAGGGTAGCGGGTTCGTCCTACGAGCAGTACTTC. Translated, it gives CSARVARVAGSSYEQYF.